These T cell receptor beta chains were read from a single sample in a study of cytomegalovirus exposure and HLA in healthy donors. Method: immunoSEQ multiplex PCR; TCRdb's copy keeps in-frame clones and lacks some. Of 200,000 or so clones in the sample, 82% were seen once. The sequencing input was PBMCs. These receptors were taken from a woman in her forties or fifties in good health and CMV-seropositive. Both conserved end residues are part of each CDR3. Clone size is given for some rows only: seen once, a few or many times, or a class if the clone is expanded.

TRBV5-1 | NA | CASSLESGGTEAFF
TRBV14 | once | CASSQDWGTEQLAKNIQYF
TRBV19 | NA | CASSIERLAGGKGLAKNSQYF
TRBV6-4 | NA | CASLPKTGSPTNEKLFF
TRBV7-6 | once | CASSRDIQRRELFF
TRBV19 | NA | CASSLDTHGYTF
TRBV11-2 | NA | CASSPGREGTDTQYF
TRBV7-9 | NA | CASSPQRAASTDTQYF
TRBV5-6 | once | CASSSLGLAGGQETQYF
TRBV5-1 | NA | CASSLLESSYEQYF
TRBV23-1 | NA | CASSQSTGALTFYEQYF
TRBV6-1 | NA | CASSEYLTRPTGAGGNTIYF
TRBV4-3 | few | CASSPRGFTNYGYTF
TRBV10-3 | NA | CAISESKEVRQYF
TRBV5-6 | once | CASSSGQIYGYTF
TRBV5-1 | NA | CASSFGQAGNEKLFF
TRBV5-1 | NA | CASSPTGLRTGANVLTF
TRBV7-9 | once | CASNPGQALAKNIQYF
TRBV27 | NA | CASSSRLAGNYEQYF
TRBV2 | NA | CASSEARSQPQHF
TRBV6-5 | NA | CASSSISGRSYNEQFF
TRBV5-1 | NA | CASSLAPEVGELFF